Listed below are T cell receptor beta chains from one sample, sequenced in a study of cytomegalovirus exposure and HLA in healthy donors. Using immunoSEQ multiplex PCR, the repertoire was profiled, and TCRdb retains in-frame clones only, with some absent. The sample yields 150,000 to 200,000 clones, around 77% seen once. Specimen: PBMCs. The receptors derive from a woman in her twenties or thirties in good health and CMV-seronegative. The CDR3 runs from the conserved cysteine through the conserved F or W.

J,V,CDR3
TRBJ1-2,TRBV28,CASSSLAPGGGYGYTF
TRBJ2-7,TRBV30,CAWSESGFYYEQYF
TRBJ1-1,TRBV5-1,CASSLTGEHTEAFF
TRBJ2-3,TRBV6-6,CASSRDPRGRNTQYF
TRBJ1-2,TRBV7-8,CASSRTQRGGYTF
TRBJ1-1,TRBV7-6,CASSWGPAREAFF
TRBJ2-5,TRBV5-1,CASSLELGGETQYF
TRBJ1-2,TRBV10-3,CAISESAANYGYTF
TRBJ1-4,TRBV29-1,CSVRTGNEKLFF
TRBJ2-1,TRBV9,CASRGAGGAANEQFF
TRBJ2-7,TRBV15,CATSRDRLWEEQYF
TRBJ1-5,TRBV19,CASSSLLRSISNQPQHF
TRBJ2-7,TRBV7-8,CASIPPTPPIKSSYEQYF
TRBJ2-7,TRBV25-1,CASSDRPFGQTKQYF
TRBJ1-1,TRBV30,CAWSSWGGGTNTEAFF
TRBJ1-1,TRBV2,CASRDRGVNTEAFF
TRBJ2-2,TRBV29-1,CSALTGGGNTGELFF
TRBJ2-5,TRBV7-9,CASRPGGGGETQYF
TRBJ1-5,TRBV6-5,CASQPTGFNQPQHF
TRBJ2-5,TRBV27,CASSSPRDRGPLWYF
TRBJ2-2,TRBV5-1,CASSTVGGPLAGELFF
TRBJ2-7,TRBV7-8,CASRQASSSYEQYF
TRBJ1-1,TRBV11-2,CASSSQGGGTEAFF
TRBJ2-5,TRBV9,CASSVAAGGVMTQYF
TRBJ1-2,TRBV5-1,CASSLAQVEYGYTF
TRBJ2-7,TRBV11-2,CASSLGEVLPYF
TRBJ1-2,TRBV6-1,CASSVGDGGGYGYTF
.,TRBV5-1,CASSGQGSSYEQYF
TRBJ1-6,TRBV6-1,CASSPRSYNSPLHF
TRBJ1-1,TRBV6-5,CASSYPEGTEAFF
TRBJ2-4,TRBV29-1,CSVEVLNRGGSKNIQYF
TRBJ2-3,TRBV9,CASSLSTESTDTQYF
TRBJ1-2,TRBV9,CASSVVTGIDGDYGYTF
TRBJ1-2,TRBV30,CAWSVLGPGGGLGYGYTF
TRBJ1-1,TRBV29-1,CSVAPGWGMNTEAFF
TRBJ2-7,TRBV25-1,CAAWRGDQYF
TRBJ1-1,TRBV6-5,CASSPNSGLGTEAFF
TRBJ2-3,TRBV9,CASSPQGVARTDTQYF
TRBJ2-3,TRBV6-5,CASSYGPNTDTQYF
TRBJ2-5,TRBV9,CASSVQGAQETQYF
TRBJ1-4,TRBV9,CASSVGVGQGSEKLFF